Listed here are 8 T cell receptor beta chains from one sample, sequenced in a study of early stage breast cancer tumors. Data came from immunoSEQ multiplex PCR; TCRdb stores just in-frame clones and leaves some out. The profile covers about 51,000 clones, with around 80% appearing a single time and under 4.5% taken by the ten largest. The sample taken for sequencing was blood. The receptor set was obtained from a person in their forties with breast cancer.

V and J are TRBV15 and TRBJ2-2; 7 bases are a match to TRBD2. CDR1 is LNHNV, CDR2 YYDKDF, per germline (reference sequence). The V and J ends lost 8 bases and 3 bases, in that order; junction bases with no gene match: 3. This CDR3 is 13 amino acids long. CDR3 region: CATQREHTGELFF. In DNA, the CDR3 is TGTGCCACCCAGCGGGAACACACCGGGGAGCTGTTTTTT.

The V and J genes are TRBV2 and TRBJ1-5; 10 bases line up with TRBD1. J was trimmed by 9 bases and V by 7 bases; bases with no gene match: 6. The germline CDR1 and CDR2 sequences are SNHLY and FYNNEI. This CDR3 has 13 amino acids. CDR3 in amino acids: CASIAGQGRPQHF. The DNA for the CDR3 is TGTGCCAGCATTGCGGGACAGGGGCGGCCCCAGCATTTT.

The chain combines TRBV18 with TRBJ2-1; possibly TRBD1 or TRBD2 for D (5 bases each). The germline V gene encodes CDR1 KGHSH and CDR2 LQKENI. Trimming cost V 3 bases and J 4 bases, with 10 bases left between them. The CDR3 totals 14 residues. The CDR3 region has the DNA TGTGCCAGCTCACCTCGGGACCGGTACAATGAGCAGTTCTTC. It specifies CASSPRDRYNEQFF.

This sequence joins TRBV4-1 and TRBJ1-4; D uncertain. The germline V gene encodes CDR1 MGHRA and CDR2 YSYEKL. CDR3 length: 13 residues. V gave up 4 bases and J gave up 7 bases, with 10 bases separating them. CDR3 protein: CASSPDRSEKLFF. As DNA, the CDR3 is TGCGCCAGCAGCCCGGACCGGAGTGAAAAACTGTTTTTT.

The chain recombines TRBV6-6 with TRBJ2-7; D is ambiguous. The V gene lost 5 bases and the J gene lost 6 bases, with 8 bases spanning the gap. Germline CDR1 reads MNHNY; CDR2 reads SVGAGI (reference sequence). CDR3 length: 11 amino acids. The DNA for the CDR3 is TGTGCCAGCAGTCCACGGATCGAGCAGTACTTC. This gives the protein CASSPRIEQYF.

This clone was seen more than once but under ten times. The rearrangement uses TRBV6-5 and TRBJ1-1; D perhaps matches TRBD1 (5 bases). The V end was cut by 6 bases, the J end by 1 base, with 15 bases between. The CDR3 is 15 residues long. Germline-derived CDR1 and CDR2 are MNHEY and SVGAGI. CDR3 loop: CASRALWGSNTEAFF. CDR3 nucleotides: TGTGCCAGCAGGGCCCTTTGGGGGTCGAACACTGAAGCTTTCTTT.

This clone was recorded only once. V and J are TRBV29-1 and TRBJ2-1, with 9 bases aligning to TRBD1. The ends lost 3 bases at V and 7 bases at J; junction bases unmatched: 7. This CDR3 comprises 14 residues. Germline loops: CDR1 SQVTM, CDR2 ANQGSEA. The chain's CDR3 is CSVDQTTGGNEQFF. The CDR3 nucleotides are TGCAGCGTTGACCAGACGACAGGGGGAAATGAGCAGTTCTTC.

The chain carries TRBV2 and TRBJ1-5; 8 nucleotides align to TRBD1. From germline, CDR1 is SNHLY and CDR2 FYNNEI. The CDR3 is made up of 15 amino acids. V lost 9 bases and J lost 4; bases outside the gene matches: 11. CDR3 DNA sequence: TGTGCCAGTAGACAGGGGATGGATAGGAATCAGCCCCAGCATTTT. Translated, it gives CASRQGMDRNQPQHF.